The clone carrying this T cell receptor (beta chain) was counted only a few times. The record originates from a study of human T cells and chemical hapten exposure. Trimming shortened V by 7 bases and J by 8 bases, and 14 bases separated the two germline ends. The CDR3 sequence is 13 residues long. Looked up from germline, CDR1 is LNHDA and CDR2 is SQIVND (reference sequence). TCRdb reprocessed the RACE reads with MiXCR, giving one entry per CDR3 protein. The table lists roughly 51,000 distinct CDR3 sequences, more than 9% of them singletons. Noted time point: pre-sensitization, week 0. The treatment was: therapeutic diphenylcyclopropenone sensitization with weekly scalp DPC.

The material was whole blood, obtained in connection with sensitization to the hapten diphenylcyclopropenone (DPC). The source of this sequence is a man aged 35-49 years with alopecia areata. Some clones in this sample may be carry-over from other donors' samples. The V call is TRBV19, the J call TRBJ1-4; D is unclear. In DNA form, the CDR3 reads TGTGCCAGTAAAACCTTGGCCCAAGAAAAACTGTTTTTT. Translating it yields CASKTLAQEKLFF.